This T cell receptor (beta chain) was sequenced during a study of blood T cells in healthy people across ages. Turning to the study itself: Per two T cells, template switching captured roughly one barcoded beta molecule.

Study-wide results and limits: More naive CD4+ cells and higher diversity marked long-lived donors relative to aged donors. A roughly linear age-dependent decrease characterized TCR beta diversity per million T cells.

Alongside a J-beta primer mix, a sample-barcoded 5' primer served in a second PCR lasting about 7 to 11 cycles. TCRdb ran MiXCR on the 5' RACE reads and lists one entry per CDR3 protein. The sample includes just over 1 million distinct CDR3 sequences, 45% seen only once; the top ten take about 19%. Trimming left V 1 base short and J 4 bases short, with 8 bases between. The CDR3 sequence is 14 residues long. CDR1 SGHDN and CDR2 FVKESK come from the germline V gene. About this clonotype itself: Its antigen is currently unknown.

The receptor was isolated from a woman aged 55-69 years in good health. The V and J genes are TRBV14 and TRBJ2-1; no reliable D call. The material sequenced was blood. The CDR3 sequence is CASSQAALYNEQFF. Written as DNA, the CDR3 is TGTGCCAGCAGCCAAGCGGCTCTTTACAATGAGCAGTTCTTC.